This is a list of T cell receptor beta chains from one sample in a study of cytomegalovirus exposure and HLA in healthy donors. Using immunoSEQ multiplex PCR, the repertoire was profiled, and TCRdb retains in-frame clones only, with some absent. The sample carries tens of thousands of clones, around 76% recorded once. Sequenced material: PBMCs. These TCRs come from a man between 18 and 35 years old in good health and CMV-seropositive. Both conserved end residues are part of each CDR3. The order of the fields is CDR3 protein, J gene, V gene.

CASSTPGIGNQPQHF TRBJ1-5 TRBV19
CASSHPSGRAYEQYF TRBJ2-7 TRBV6-6
CASSQDATGGYGYTF TRBJ1-2 TRBV4-1
CASSGARGAAFF TRBJ1-1 TRBV27
CASGRDRVVDGYTF TRBJ1-2 TRBV2
CASSFRNGEQFF TRBJ2-1 TRBV7-9
CASSLAGGRETQYF TRBJ2-5 TRBV7-8
CASSPAGYTGELFF TRBJ2-2 TRBV11-2
CASSESGGAFGYTF TRBJ1-2 TRBV25-1
CASSLDPGVPLYEQYF TRBJ2-7 TRBV11-2
CASSLMRAHQETQYF TRBJ2-5 TRBV11-2
CASSLVGGVPYF TRBJ2-7 TRBV5-1
CASTSYRGEAFF TRBJ1-1 TRBV28
CASSSERDGNEQFF TRBJ2-1 TRBV7-2
CASSYSGTAGEPQHF TRBJ1-5 TRBV28
CSAKDRAGAFF TRBJ1-1 TRBV20-1
CASSIKGQGGAFF TRBJ1-1 TRBV28
CASGGLIARSVQPQHF TRBJ1-5 TRBV2
CASSPFRDTQYF TRBJ2-3 TRBV13
CASSYSRYNEQFF TRBJ2-1 TRBV6-5
CASSSGTSLYEQYF TRBJ2-7 TRBV27
CASSESIQGIGYTF TRBJ1-2 TRBV6-4
CASSQGRINTEAFF TRBJ1-1 TRBV27
CAISVGTGDYEQYF TRBJ2-7 TRBV10-3
CASSTGTPSETQYF TRBJ2-5 TRBV5-1
CASSARWLAGGLSYNEQFF TRBJ2-1 TRBV9
CASSPGTSGPRDEQFF TRBJ2-1 TRBV4-2
CGTSGGNEQFF TRBJ2-1 TRBV19
CASSSSGTGSYGYTF TRBJ1-2 TRBV7-9
CAIAGQGSNGYTF TRBJ1-2 TRBV10-3
CSVLGLDGYGYTF TRBJ1-2 TRBV29-1
CASSIGRGRYEQYF TRBJ2-7 TRBV19
CASSLAGGGSETQYF TRBJ2-5 TRBV5-1
CASSPARTDTQYF TRBJ2-3 TRBV19
CASSHSPREGLNTEAFF TRBJ1-1 TRBV7-7
CASSRTGRSTQPQHF TRBJ1-5 TRBV6-5
CASSETSGSYNEQFF TRBJ2-1 TRBV10-1
CASSSRPGLAGASAEQYF TRBJ2-7 TRBV28
CASSQIAGRSGANVLTF TRBJ2-6 TRBV4-1